This T cell receptor (beta chain) was profiled in a study of T cell responses to AZD1222 COVID-19 vaccine. Study-level results: Nearly half of the spike-specific TCRs reportedly recognize variant regions that carry no mutations. It was only after the peak T cell response that any repertoires were sampled. Baseline antibody screening turned up just six or seven seropositive AZD1222 recipients. Among vaccine-associated CD4 TCRs, coverage spanned spike, with dominance at 160-218 and 743-854.

Only a few counts were recorded for this clone. What it recognizes is unknown. V lost 3 bases to trimming and J lost 4 bases, with 17 bases between them. Germline assignment: CDR1 KGHSH and CDR2 LQKENI. This CDR3 spans 16 amino acids. Assay: immunoSEQ multiplex PCR; the TCRdb copy retains only in-frame clones and omits some. Among around 130,000 clones listed, about 90% were seen once. The J gene is TRBJ2-3, the V gene TRBV18; either TRBD1 or TRBD2 may supply D (5 bases each). This clonotype was sampled from an adult in good health. Sequencing used peripheral blood, obtained on day 0 of AZD1222 vaccination. The DNA for the CDR3 is TGTGCCAGCTCACCTCGAACGGGACCTAGGGCAGATACGCAGTATTTT. Translating it yields CASSPRTGPRADTQYF.